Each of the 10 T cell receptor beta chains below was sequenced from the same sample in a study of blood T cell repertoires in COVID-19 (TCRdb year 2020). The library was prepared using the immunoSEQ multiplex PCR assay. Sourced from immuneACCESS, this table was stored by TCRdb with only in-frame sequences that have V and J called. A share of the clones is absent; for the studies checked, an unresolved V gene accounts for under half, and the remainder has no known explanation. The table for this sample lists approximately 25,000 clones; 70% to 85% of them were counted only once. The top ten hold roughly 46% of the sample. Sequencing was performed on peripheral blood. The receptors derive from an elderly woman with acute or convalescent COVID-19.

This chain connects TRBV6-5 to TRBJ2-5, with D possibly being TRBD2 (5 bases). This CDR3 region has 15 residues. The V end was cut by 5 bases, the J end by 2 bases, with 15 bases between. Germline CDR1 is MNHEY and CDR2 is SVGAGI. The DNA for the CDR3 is TGTGCCAGCAGTCTAGAGAGTTCGGGACAAGAGACCCAGTACTTC. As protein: CASSLESSGQETQYF.

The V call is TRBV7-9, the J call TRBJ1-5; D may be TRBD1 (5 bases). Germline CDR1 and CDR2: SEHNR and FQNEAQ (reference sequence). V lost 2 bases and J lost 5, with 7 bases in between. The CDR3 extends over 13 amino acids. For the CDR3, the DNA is TGTGCCAGCAGCTTAACAGGTGATCAGCCCCAGCATTTT. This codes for CASSLTGDQPQHF.

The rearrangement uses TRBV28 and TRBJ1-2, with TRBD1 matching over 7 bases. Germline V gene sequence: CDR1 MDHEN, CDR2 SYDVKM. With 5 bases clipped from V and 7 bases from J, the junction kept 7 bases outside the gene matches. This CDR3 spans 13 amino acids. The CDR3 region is CASSQGVVGGYTF. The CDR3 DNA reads TGTGCCAGCAGTCAGGGGGTGGTGGGTGGCTACACCTTC.

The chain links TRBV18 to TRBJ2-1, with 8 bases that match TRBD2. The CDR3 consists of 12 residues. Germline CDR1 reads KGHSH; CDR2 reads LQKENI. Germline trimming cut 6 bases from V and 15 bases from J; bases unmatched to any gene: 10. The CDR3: CASSNRGLVAFF. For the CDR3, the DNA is TGTGCCAGCTCGAACCGGGGACTAGTAGCGTTCTTC.

The CDR3 is CASRTGEGITDTQYF. The CDR3 coding sequence is TGTGCCAGCAGAACAGGGGAAGGAATCACAGATACGCAGTATTTT. The chain joins TRBV6-5 to TRBJ2-3; 7 nucleotides agree with TRBD1. With 6 bases clipped from V and 2 bases from J, the junction kept 8 bases outside the gene matches. The CDR3 contains 15 residues. CDR1 is MNHEY, CDR2 SVGAGI, per germline.

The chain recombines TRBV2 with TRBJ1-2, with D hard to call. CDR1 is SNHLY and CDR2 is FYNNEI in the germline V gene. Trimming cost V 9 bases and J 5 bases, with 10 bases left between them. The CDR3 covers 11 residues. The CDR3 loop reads CASPTVYGYTF. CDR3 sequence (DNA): TGTGCCAGTCCGACTGTGTATGGCTACACCTTC.

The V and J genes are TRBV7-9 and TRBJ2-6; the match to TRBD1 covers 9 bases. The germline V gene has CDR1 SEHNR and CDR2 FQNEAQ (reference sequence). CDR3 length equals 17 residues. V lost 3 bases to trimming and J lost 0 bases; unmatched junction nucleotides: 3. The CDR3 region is CASSFRDRDSGANVLTF. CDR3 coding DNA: TGTGCCAGCAGCTTCCGGGACAGGGACTCTGGGGCCAACGTCCTGACTTTC.

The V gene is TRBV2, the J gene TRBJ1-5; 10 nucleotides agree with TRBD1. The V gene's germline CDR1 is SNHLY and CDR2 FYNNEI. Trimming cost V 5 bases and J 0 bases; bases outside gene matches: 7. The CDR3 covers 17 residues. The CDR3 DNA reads TGTGCCAGCAGTCCCCTGGGGACAGGGGATAGCAATCAGCCCCAGCATTTT. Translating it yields CASSPLGTGDSNQPQHF.

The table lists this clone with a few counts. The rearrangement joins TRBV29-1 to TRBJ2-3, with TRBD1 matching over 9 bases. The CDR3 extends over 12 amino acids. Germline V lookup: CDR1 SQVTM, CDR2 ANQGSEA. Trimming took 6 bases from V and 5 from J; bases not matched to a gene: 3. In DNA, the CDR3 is TGCAGCGTAAGACAGGGGGTAGATACGCAGTATTTT. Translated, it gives CSVRQGVDTQYF.

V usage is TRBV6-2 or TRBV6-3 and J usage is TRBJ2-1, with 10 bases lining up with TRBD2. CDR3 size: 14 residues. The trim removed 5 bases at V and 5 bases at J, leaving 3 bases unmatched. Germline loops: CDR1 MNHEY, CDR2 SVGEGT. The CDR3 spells CASSPAGGNNEQFF. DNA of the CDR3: TGTGCCAGCAGTCCAGCGGGAGGGAACAATGAGCAGTTCTTC.